This TCR beta chain came from a study of T cells in Graves' hyperthyroidism and ophthalmopathy. This clonotype occurred once. Amplification of TCR beta CDR3 regions was performed using RNA transcripts as template. Researchers ran a first-round RT-PCR on the TCR CDR3 using the HTBI primer set. TCRdb called the multiplex PCR reads again in MiXCR, with one record for every CDR3 protein. The repertoire holds about 260,000 distinct CDR3 sequences, 20% to 25% seen once, with around 65% in the top ten. This CDR3 spans 14 amino acids. Germline CDR1 SQVTM, CDR2 ANQGSEA. Trimming stripped 1 base from V and 2 bases from J, with 12 bases between.

The chain combines TRBV29-1 with TRBJ2-7; the D is unclear. This clonotype was sampled from a man aged 30 to 39 with Graves' ophthalmopathy. The material sequenced was blood. DNA of the CDR3: TGCAGCGTTGAAGGGGCTGAACTACCCTACGAGCAGTACTTC. Translation gives CSVEGAELPYEQYF.